Below, 25 T cell receptor beta chains from the same sample are listed, as sequenced in a study of blood T cell repertoires in COVID-19 (TCRdb year 2020). Receptor amplification or capture employed the immunoSEQ multiplex PCR assay. TCRdb re-hosts the immuneACCESS table, in-frame sequences only. Its copies lack some clones; in the studies checked, an unresolved V gene accounts for under half of them, and the cause for the rest is not known. The sample table shows under 120,000 clones, and 85% to 90% are seen once. 32% of the sample is taken by the ten largest. The sequenced sample was peripheral blood. The receptors here all came from a woman over 75 with acute or convalescent COVID-19.

The chain combines TRBV18 with TRBJ1-1; 8 positions match TRBD1. V lost 2 bases, J lost 3 bases, and 11 bases stayed unmatched. There are 17 residues in the CDR3. CDR1 and CDR2 (germline): KGHSH, LQKENI. The CDR3 DNA follows: TGTGCCAGCTCACCAAGCCCAGGGGGCCGTATAGACACTGAAGCTTTCTTT. Translated, it gives CASSPSPGGRIDTEAFF.

The V gene is TRBV14, the J gene TRBJ2-3; 8 positions match TRBD2. This CDR3 comprises 13 residues. After removal of 4 bases from V and 10 bases from J, the junction contained 7 bases not matched to a gene. CDR1 and CDR2 (germline): SGHDN, FVKESK. Here the CDR3 reads CASSPRRGAAQYF. The CDR3 DNA follows: TGTGCCAGCAGCCCTAGGCGGGGGGCTGCGCAGTATTTT.

The gene calls are TRBV5-4 and TRBJ1-6; D is possibly TRBD1 (6 bases). Looked up from germline, CDR1 is SGHNT and CDR2 is YYREEE (reference sequence). This CDR3 contains 14 residues. The V gene lost 0 bases and the J gene lost 6 bases, with 7 bases spanning the gap. The DNA for the CDR3 is TGTGCCAGCAGCTTGGGCAGGGGTAATTCACCCCTCCACTTT. Translated, it gives CASSLGRGNSPLHF.

V is TRBV11-2 and J is TRBJ2-2, with D tentatively TRBD1 (5 bases). The CDR3 is 16 residues long. Trimming removed 7 bases from V and 4 bases from J, with 19 bases in between. CDR1 is SGHAT, CDR2 FQNNGV, per germline. The CDR3 DNA sequence: TGTGCCAGCACCCTGAACCAGGGAAGTGGCACCGGGGAGCTGTTTTTT. It codes for CASTLNQGSGTGELFF.

The chain carries TRBV11-2 and TRBJ1-1; no firm D call. The CDR3 sequence is 17 residues long. Germline assignment: CDR1 SGHAT and CDR2 FQNNGV. V lost 3 bases, J lost 2 bases, and 19 bases lay in between. Written as DNA, the CDR3 is TGTGCCAGCAGCTTTGAGAGTGCAGGCAGCTCTAACACTGAAGCTTTCTTT. Amino acids: CASSFESAGSSNTEAFF.

V is TRBV3-1 (or the pseudogene TRBV3-2) and J is TRBJ1-1, with 7 bases fitting TRBD1. This CDR3 has 13 residues. Germline V gene lookup returns CDR1 LGHDT and CDR2 YNNKEL (reference sequence). After removal of 3 bases from V and 9 bases from J, the junction contained 7 bases not matched to a gene. CDR3: CASSQGQRAQAFF. The CDR3 region has the DNA TGTGCCAGCAGCCAGGGACAGCGGGCGCAAGCTTTCTTT.

In DNA, the CDR3 is TGTGCCAGCTCACCAAGGCAGGAGGCTGGAAACACCATATATTTT. Translating it yields CASSPRQEAGNTIYF. This chain uses TRBV18 with TRBJ1-3; D not certain. The CDR3 has 15 amino acids. V lost 2 bases and J 2 bases, leaving 10 bases between the germline ends. Per germline, CDR1 KGHSH and CDR2 LQKENI.

With respect to this clone: At the DNA level, this CDR3 is encoded by other sequences in the same sample as well. The rearrangement joins TRBV11-2 to TRBJ2-4; 8 positions agree with TRBD2. The CDR3 contains 18 residues. Germline-derived CDR1 and CDR2 are SGHAT and FQNNGV. J was trimmed by 3 bases and V by 0 bases; bases with no gene match: 10. CDR3 amino acids: CASSLELVAGGVKNIQYF. CDR3 nucleotide sequence: TGTGCCAGCAGCTTAGAATTAGTGGCGGGGGGTGTCAAAAACATTCAGTACTTC.

This clone was observed a handful of times. This rearrangement joins TRBV9 to TRBJ1-1; D gene uncertain. V lost 1 base and J 6 bases, leaving 19 bases between the germline ends. The CDR3 runs 16 residues. From germline, CDR1 is SGDLS and CDR2 YYNGEE. CDR3 amino acids: CASSVSPGPLEAEAFF. The DNA of the CDR3 is TGTGCCAGCAGCGTATCTCCGGGTCCGCTCGAAGCTGAAGCTTTCTTT.

The count of this clone is one. This sequence joins TRBV18 and TRBJ1-1; D perhaps matches TRBD1 (5 bases). CDR3 length equals 15 residues. Between the trimmed V and J ends, which lost 7 bases and 0 bases, there was a span of 15 bases. Germline CDR1 is KGHSH and CDR2 is LQKENI. In DNA, the CDR3 is TGTGCCAGCTTCGGGGGGAGGGTTTTGAACACTGAAGCTTTCTTT. It is translated as CASFGGRVLNTEAFF.

The chain employs TRBV11-1 and TRBJ2-3, with unresolved D. From germline, CDR1 is SGHAT and CDR2 FQDESV (reference sequence). V was pared by 2 bases and J by 2 bases, with 5 bases between. The CDR3 extends over 13 amino acids. DNA for the CDR3: TGTGCCAGCAGCTTATACTACACAGATACGCAGTATTTT. It translates to CASSLYYTDTQYF. Looking up the rest from reference TRBV11-1 and TRBJ2-3 gives the full variable domain: EAEVAQSPRYKITEKSQAVAFWCDPISGHATLYWYRQILGQGPELLVQFQDESVVDDSQLPKDRFSAERLKGVDSTLKIQPAELGDSAMYLCASSLYYTDTQYFGPGTRLTVL.

V usage is TRBV2 and J usage is TRBJ1-3; 10 nucleotides match TRBD1. This CDR3 has 19 amino acids. The V gene's germline CDR1 is SNHLY and CDR2 FYNNEI. Trimming cost V 5 bases and J 0 bases; bases outside gene matches: 13. CDR3 sequence (DNA): TGTGCCAGCAGTACCCCCGGGACAGGGGAAGGACGCTCTGGAAACACCATATATTTT. This codes for CASSTPGTGEGRSGNTIYF.

The chain employs TRBV6-2 or TRBV6-3 and TRBJ1-5, with D uncertain. Per the germline V gene, CDR1 is MNHEY and CDR2 is SVGEGT. Trimming took off 2 bases at V and 10 bases at J, with 6 bases between the two ends. This CDR3 has 11 amino acids. The CDR3 coding sequence is TGTGCCAGCAGTTACGGTGGCCCCCAGCATTTT. Translating gives CASSYGGPQHF.

V usage is TRBV30 and J usage is TRBJ1-1; the D gene is possibly TRBD1 (6 bases). Germline loops: CDR1 GTSNPN, CDR2 SVGIG (reference sequence). The V end lost 4 bases, the J end lost 5 bases, and 14 bases lay between the germline ends. This CDR3 region has 13 residues. CDR3 in DNA: TGTGCCTGGAATGAACAGGGTGGGACTGAAGCTTTCTTT. This translates into CAWNEQGGTEAFF.

In this sample, this clone turned up once. This chain uses TRBV2 with TRBJ2-3; 10 bases line up with TRBD2. Germline lookup yields CDR1 SNHLY and CDR2 FYNNEI. V dropped 2 bases and J dropped 0; count of bases not matched to a gene: 5. The CDR3 runs to 17 residues. The CDR3 protein is CASSERGSGGSTDTQYF. The DNA of the CDR3 is TGTGCCAGCAGTGAAAGGGGTAGCGGGGGGAGCACAGATACGCAGTATTTT.

This CDR3 reads CASSLGYGYTF. CDR3 bases: TGTGCCAGCAGTCTCGGCTATGGCTACACCTTC. This chain links TRBV5-6 with TRBJ1-2; D not certain. Germline V gene lookup returns CDR1 SGHDT and CDR2 YYEEEE. Trimming cost V 5 bases and J 4 bases, with 6 bases left between them. The CDR3 length is 11 residues.

This chain links TRBV18 with TRBJ2-7; D possibly corresponds to TRBD1 (6 bases). The CDR3 has 14 residues. The V gene lost 1 base and the J gene lost 3 bases, with 10 bases spanning the gap. The germline gives CDR1 KGHSH, CDR2 LQKENI. CDR3: CASSPLQGYYEQYF. CDR3 DNA: TGTGCCAGCTCACCACTACAGGGCTACTACGAGCAGTACTTC.

This clone was detected only once. The rearrangement uses TRBV5-1 and TRBJ2-3, with D uncertain. Looked up from germline, CDR1 is SGHRS and CDR2 is YFSETQ. This CDR3 has 14 amino acids. V was shortened by 1 base and J by 0 bases, with 6 bases between the two germline ends. The CDR3 coding sequence is TGCGCCAGCAGCTTGACAGAAAGCACAGATACGCAGTATTTT. Translated: CASSLTESTDTQYF.

This chain connects TRBV6-2 or TRBV6-3 to TRBJ1-1; tentatively, D is TRBD1 (5 bases). Trimming stripped 4 bases from V and 4 bases from J, with 10 bases between. The CDR3 is 13 amino acids. The germline CDR1 and CDR2 sequences are MNHEY and SVGEGT. CDR3 region: CASSWVGLTEAFF. As DNA, the CDR3 is TGTGCCAGCAGTTGGGTGGGACTCACTGAAGCTTTCTTT.

This chain connects TRBV11-2 to TRBJ1-1; D is uncertain. Germline values: CDR1 SGHAT, CDR2 FQNNGV. The CDR3 is 14 amino acids. V dropped 2 bases and J dropped 1 base, with 8 bases sitting between them. The CDR3 sequence: CASSLLSGNTEAFF. The DNA for the CDR3 is TGTGCCAGCAGCTTATTATCGGGGAACACTGAAGCTTTCTTT.

CDR3 nucleotides: TGCGCCAGCAGCCAAGGGGCATTTGAAAAACTGTTTTTT. It is translated as CASSQGAFEKLFF. This chain connects TRBV4-3 to TRBJ1-4; no clear D. Germline assignment: CDR1 LGHNA and CDR2 YSLEER. The ends were cut back, 1 base at V and 7 bases at J, with 7 bases in the middle. The length of the CDR3 is 13 residues.

The V call is TRBV27, the J call TRBJ1-5; perhaps TRBD1 as D (6 bases). The V gene's germline CDR1 is MNHEY and CDR2 SMNVEV (reference sequence). The length of the CDR3 is 13 residues. V was trimmed by 6 bases and J by 4 bases, leaving 10 bases between them. CDR3 in DNA: TGTGCCAGCAGACCGACAGGTAATCAGCCCCAGCATTTT. The encoded protein is CASRPTGNQPQHF.

V gene TRBV5-1 combines with J gene TRBJ2-2; D gene unclear. Trimming shortened V by 0 bases and J by 4 bases, and 7 bases separated the two germline ends. CDR3 length equals 14 residues. CDR1 is SGHRS, CDR2 YFSETQ, per germline. Here the CDR3 reads CASSLGLSTGELFF. The CDR3 nucleotides read TGCGCCAGCAGCTTGGGACTTTCCACCGGGGAGCTGTTTTTT.

V usage is TRBV5-1 and J usage is TRBJ2-1; D might be TRBD1 (6 bases). The CDR3 covers 14 residues. Germline V CDR1 and CDR2: SGHRS, YFSETQ. Trimming took off 3 bases at V and 3 bases at J, with 10 bases between the two ends. DNA for the CDR3: TGCGCCAGCAGCTCACAGGGAGTCTACAATGAGCAGTTCTTC. Translating gives CASSSQGVYNEQFF.

The CDR3: CASSLEQGAGSPLHF. The CDR3 region has the DNA TGCGCCAGCAGCTTGGAACAGGGGGCAGGTTCACCCCTCCACTTT. The chain joins TRBV5-1 to TRBJ1-6, with 9 nucleotides matching TRBD1. The germline V gene encodes CDR1 SGHRS and CDR2 YFSETQ. V was pared by 0 bases and J by 9 bases, with 4 bases of the junction left unmatched. The CDR3 consists of 15 residues.